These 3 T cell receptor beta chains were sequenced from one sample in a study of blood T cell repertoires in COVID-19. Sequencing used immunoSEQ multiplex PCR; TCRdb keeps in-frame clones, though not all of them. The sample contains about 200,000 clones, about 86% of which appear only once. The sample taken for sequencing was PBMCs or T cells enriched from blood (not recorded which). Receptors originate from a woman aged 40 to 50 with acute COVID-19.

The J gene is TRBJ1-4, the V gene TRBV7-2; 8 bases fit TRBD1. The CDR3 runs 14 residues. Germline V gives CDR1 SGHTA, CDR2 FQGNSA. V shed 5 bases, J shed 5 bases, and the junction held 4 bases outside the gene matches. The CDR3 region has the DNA TGTGCCAGCAGCCCAAGGACAGGGAATGAAAAACTGTTTTTT. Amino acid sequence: CASSPRTGNEKLFF.

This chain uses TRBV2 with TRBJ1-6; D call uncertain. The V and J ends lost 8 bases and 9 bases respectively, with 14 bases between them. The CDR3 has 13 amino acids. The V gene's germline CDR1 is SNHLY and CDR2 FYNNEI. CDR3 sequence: CASHFGSGSPLHF. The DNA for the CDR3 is TGTGCCAGCCATTTTGGCTCGGGTTCACCCCTCCACTTT.

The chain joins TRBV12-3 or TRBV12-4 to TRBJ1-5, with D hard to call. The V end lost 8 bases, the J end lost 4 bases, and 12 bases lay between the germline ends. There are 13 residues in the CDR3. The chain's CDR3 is CASSREGNQPQHF. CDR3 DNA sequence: TGTGCCAGCTCCCGGGAGGGTAATCAGCCCCAGCATTTT.